Reported below is one TCR beta chain. The data belong to a study of blood T cell repertoires in COVID-19. Study as a whole: T cells, B-cell-depleted T cells, or PBMCs provided the cDNA or gDNA that served as material.

The CDR3 has 15 amino acids. Per germline, CDR1 LGHDT and CDR2 YNNKEL (reference sequence). Trimming took 0 bases from V and 9 from J, leaving 15 bases between them. As processed by the authors: Researchers report that nucleated cell counts were estimated from reference gene primer amplification. Method: immunoSEQ multiplex PCR; TCRdb's copy keeps in-frame clones and lacks some. That table furnishes V, J and clone size, whereas the DNA furnished D and trimming. The data show over 75,000 clones, approximately 90% seen once. The chain couples TRBV3-1 (or the pseudogene TRBV3-2) to TRBJ1-5; D is uncertain. The sequence was collected from a woman older than 75 with acute or convalescent COVID-19. Sample: peripheral blood. The CDR3 nucleotides read TGTGCCAGCAGCCAAGATGATCGCCTTCGGAGGCCCCAGCATTTT. Its translation: CASSQDDRLRRPQHF.